The 32 T cell receptor beta chains listed next were all sequenced from one sample in a study of cytomegalovirus exposure and HLA in healthy donors. The PCR contained 60 Vbeta and 13 Jbeta primers. TCRdb's table, derived via immunoSEQ multiplex PCR, lists solely in-frame clones and lacks some. The data hold under 150,000 clones, with 70% to 90% observed a single time. Sample: PBMCs. These receptors were obtained from a man aged 45-60 years in good health and CMV-seronegative.

The chain couples TRBV15 to TRBJ2-7, with 7 bases fitting TRBD1. The CDR3 sequence is 15 residues long. Germline V CDR1 and CDR2: LNHNV, YYDKDF (reference sequence). The V segment lost 0 bases and the J segment 2 bases; nucleotides outside the gene matches: 4. The CDR3 spells CATSRERTGPYEQYF. The CDR3 nucleotides are TGTGCCACCAGCAGAGAGAGGACAGGTCCCTACGAGCAGTACTTC.

CDR3 nucleotide sequence: TGTGCCAGCAGTTTATCGAGGACTTCTAACACTGAAGCTTTCTTT. Translated, it gives CASSLSRTSNTEAFF. The chain recombines TRBV27 with TRBJ1-1; no clear D gene. Germline values: CDR1 MNHEY, CDR2 SMNVEV (reference sequence). The length of the CDR3 is 15 residues. The V end was cut by 0 bases, the J end by 2 bases, with 10 bases between.

In this sample, this clone turned up a few times. The rearrangement links TRBV6-1 to TRBJ1-1; 8 bases line up with TRBD1. V was clipped by 3 bases and J by 3 bases; unmatched bases: 6. Germline V gene data show CDR1 as MNHNS and CDR2 as SASEGT. The CDR3 sequence is 15 residues long. CDR3: CASSEGQAADTEAFF. CDR3 nucleotides: TGTGCCAGCAGTGAGGGACAGGCGGCGGACACTGAAGCTTTCTTT.

The sample holds a few counts of this clone. The V and J genes are TRBV7-9 and TRBJ2-7; D might be TRBD1 (7 bases). The CDR3 has 14 residues. Trimming pared 10 bases from V and 6 bases from J, leaving 22 bases between. Looked up from germline, CDR1 is SEHNR and CDR2 is FQNEAQ (reference sequence). The CDR3 DNA reads as TGTGCCACGGGGGAACAGGGGATTCATTTCGAGCAGTACTTC. Translation gives CATGEQGIHFEQYF.

The rearrangement links TRBV19 to TRBJ1-1; the D is unclear. Germline V gene sequence: CDR1 LNHDA, CDR2 SQIVND (reference sequence). The germline V and J ends were trimmed by 6 bases and 4 bases, with 12 bases remaining between them. This CDR3 contains 13 residues. CDR3 amino acids: CASRQSRGTEAFF. The CDR3 DNA follows: TGTGCCAGTAGACAGAGCCGGGGCACTGAAGCTTTCTTT.

V and J are TRBV2 and TRBJ2-6, with 11 bases lining up with TRBD2. Per the germline V gene, CDR1 is SNHLY and CDR2 is FYNNEI. The junction had 4 bases not matched to a gene; V was cut back by 3 bases and J by 0 bases. The CDR3 extends over 18 amino acids. The CDR3, as DNA: TGTGCCAGCAGTGAGGGACTAGCGGCCTACTCTGGGGCCAACGTCCTGACTTTC. Translated, it gives CASSEGLAAYSGANVLTF.

V gene TRBV30 combines with J gene TRBJ1-2; TRBD1 matches 8 bases. CDR3 length: 15 residues. Trimming took 4 bases from V and 3 from J; bases not matched to a gene: 10. The germline gives CDR1 GTSNPN, CDR2 SVGIG (reference sequence). This CDR3 reads CAWNRRAGGDYGYTF. The CDR3 region has the DNA TGTGCCTGGAACCGCCGAGCAGGGGGCGACTATGGCTACACCTTC.

This clone came up once. The V gene is TRBV11-3, the J gene TRBJ1-4, with a weak D call TRBD1 (5 bases). The germline V and J ends were trimmed by 1 base and 3 bases, with 9 bases remaining between them. The CDR3 runs to 15 residues. Looked up from germline, CDR1 is SGHNT and CDR2 is YENEEA. The CDR3 reads CASSLVPGANEKLFF. The CDR3 region has the DNA TGTGCCAGCAGCTTAGTTCCGGGGGCTAATGAAAAACTGTTTTTT.

The chain employs TRBV29-1 and TRBJ2-1; D gene uncertain. The CDR3 has 11 amino acids. V dropped 7 bases and J dropped 11 bases, with 15 bases sitting between them. Germline V gives CDR1 SQVTM, CDR2 ANQGSEA. The CDR3 nucleotides are TGCAGCGGAGGAATAGTAACACAGCAGTTCTTC. It specifies CSGGIVTQQFF.

The chain is built from TRBV29-1 and TRBJ2-1; the match to TRBD2 covers 7 bases. The CDR3 is 12 amino acids. Germline assignment: CDR1 SQVTM and CDR2 ANQGSEA. J was trimmed by 12 bases and V by 7 bases; bases with no gene match: 12. The CDR3, as DNA: TGCAGCGCGGTGGCATCGGGAGGTGGGCAGTTCTTC. This translates into CSAVASGGGQFF.

This clone was counted once. J is TRBJ2-5 and V is TRBV18, with D tentatively TRBD2 (5 bases). This CDR3 comprises 14 residues. V dropped 2 bases and J dropped 3 bases, with 10 bases sitting between them. CDR1 and CDR2 (germline): KGHSH, LQKENI. CDR3 loop: CASSPGLAEETQYF. For the CDR3, the DNA is TGTGCCAGCTCACCAGGGCTAGCAGAAGAGACCCAGTACTTC. The variable domain in full, completed from reference TRBV18 and TRBJ2-5, reads NAGVMQNPRHLVRRRGQEARLRCSPMKGHSHVYWYRQLPEEGLKFMVYLQKENIIDESGMPKERFSAEFPKEGPSILRIQQVVRGDSAAYFCASSPGLAEETQYFGPGTRLLVL.

The table lists this clone with a count of one. J is TRBJ1-5 and V is TRBV28, with TRBD1 identical over 9 bases. CDR3 length: 15 amino acids. Per germline, CDR1 MDHEN and CDR2 SYDVKM. Germline trimming cut 6 bases from V and 2 bases from J; bases unmatched to any gene: 5. CDR3 residues: CASRKRQGGNQPQHF. The CDR3 bases are TGTGCCAGCAGAAAGAGACAGGGGGGCAATCAGCCCCAGCATTTT.

The chain links TRBV11-3 to TRBJ2-3; TRBD2 aligns across 10 bases. Trimming took 1 base from V and 3 from J; bases not matched to a gene: 4. The germline V gene encodes CDR1 SGHNT and CDR2 YENEEA. The CDR3 covers 16 residues. In DNA form, the CDR3 reads TGTGCCAGCAGCTTAGTTGCTAGCGGGAGTACAGATACGCAGTATTTT. Translation gives CASSLVASGSTDTQYF.

The CDR3 sequence is CASRDFNSNQPQHF. DNA of the CDR3: TGTGCCAGCAGGGACTTTAATAGCAATCAGCCCCAGCATTTT. The V call is TRBV2, the J call TRBJ1-5, with no clear D. V was clipped by 6 bases and J by 0 bases, with 9 bases between them. The CDR3 extends over 14 amino acids. CDR1 is SNHLY and CDR2 is FYNNEI in the germline V gene.

The genes are TRBV6-1 and TRBJ2-7, with D maybe TRBD1 (6 bases). V lost 4 bases and J lost 2, with 9 bases in between. The germline V gene has CDR1 MNHNS and CDR2 SASEGT. The CDR3 is made up of 13 amino acids. Here the CDR3 DNA reads TGTGCCAGCAGTGTCCGGGACACCTACGAGCAGTACTTC. Its translation: CASSVRDTYEQYF.

V and J are TRBV5-1 and TRBJ2-5; a possible D gene is TRBD1 (6 bases). The J call could be wrong; TRBJ2-7 is a better fit for the DNA end. The CDR3 totals 13 residues. CDR1 is SGHRS and CDR2 is YFSETQ in the germline V gene. Here the CDR3 reads CASSLDRNYEQYF. The CDR3 DNA sequence: TGCGCCAGCAGCTTAGACAGGAACTACGAGCAGTACTTC.

This clone was detected only once. The gene calls are TRBV11-3 and TRBJ2-7, with 9 bases that match TRBD2. The germline CDR1 and CDR2 sequences are SGHNT and YENEEA. V shed 5 bases and J 2 bases; nucleotides not matched to a gene: 7. This CDR3 spans 15 amino acids. The CDR3 is CASSQEVAGAYEQYF. DNA of the CDR3: TGTGCCAGCAGCCAGGAGGTAGCGGGGGCCTACGAGCAGTACTTC. Full variable domain (outside the CDR3, taken from reference TRBV11-3 and TRBJ2-7): EAGVVQSPRYKIIEKKQPVAFWCNPISGHNTLYWYLQNLGQGPELLIRYENEEAVDDSQLPKDRFSAERLKGVDSTLKIQPAELGDSAVYLCASSQEVAGAYEQYFGPGTRLTVT.

This clone was counted between two and nine times. This chain joins TRBV10-1 and TRBJ2-3; the match to TRBD2 covers 9 bases. CDR1 and CDR2 from the germline V gene are WNHNN and SYGVQD (reference sequence). The ends lost 5 bases at V and 3 bases at J; junction bases unmatched: 6. The CDR3 consists of 15 residues. The CDR3 sequence: CASSSRLAGTDTQYF. The CDR3 bases are TGCGCCAGCAGTAGTAGGCTAGCGGGGACAGATACGCAGTATTTT.

The CDR3 nucleotides read TGCGCCAGCAGCTTAGAAGGGACAGGGAATGGCTACACCTTC. It is translated as CASSLEGTGNGYTF. The chain recombines TRBV5-1 with TRBJ1-2, with 9 positions matching TRBD1. CDR1 is SGHRS and CDR2 is YFSETQ in the germline V gene. The CDR3 has 14 residues. The junction had 5 bases not matched to a gene; V was cut back by 2 bases and J by 6 bases.

The genes are TRBV28 and TRBJ2-3; 8 nucleotides match TRBD2. There are 16 residues in the CDR3. The V segment lost 5 bases and the J segment 2 bases; nucleotides outside the gene matches: 9. Per the germline V gene, CDR1 is MDHEN and CDR2 is SYDVKM. The CDR3 bases are TGTGCCAGCAGTGTAGTTAGCGGGGCGTCCACAGATACGCAGTATTTT. Translation: CASSVVSGASTDTQYF. The full variable domain, completed using reference TRBV28 and TRBJ2-3, is DVKVTQSSRYLVKRTGEKVFLECVQDMDHENMFWYRQDPGLGLRLIYFSYDVKMKEKGDIPEGYSVSREKKERFSLILESASTNQTSMYLCASSVVSGASTDTQYFGPGTRLTVL.

The rearrangement uses TRBV19 and TRBJ2-7, with D tentatively TRBD1 (5 bases). CDR1 is LNHDA and CDR2 is SQIVND in the germline V gene (reference sequence). V lost 7 bases and J 5 bases, leaving 24 bases between the germline ends. This CDR3 contains 16 residues. The CDR3 region is CASTQRQGLALDEQYF. Here the CDR3 DNA reads TGTGCCAGTACCCAAAGGCAGGGCCTTGCCTTGGACGAGCAGTACTTC.

V gene TRBV7-3 combines with J gene TRBJ1-6, with D perhaps TRBD1 (6 bases). The CDR3 consists of 15 residues. V lost 1 base, J lost 4 bases, and 8 bases lay in between. Germline V CDR1 and CDR2: SGHTA, FQGTGA. In DNA, the CDR3 is TGTGCCAGCAGCTTAAACCAGGGGTATAATTCACCCCTCCACTTT. This translates into CASSLNQGYNSPLHF.

This clone was observed once. The V gene is TRBV14, the J gene TRBJ2-2; 7 bases line up with TRBD2. CDR1 is SGHDN, CDR2 FVKESK, per germline. The CDR3 runs to 14 residues. The J segment lost 4 bases and the V segment lost 3 bases, leaving 2 bases of the junction unmatched. The DNA of the CDR3 is TGTGCCAGCAGCCAGGGGGGGTTCACCGGGGAGCTGTTTTTT. Translating it yields CASSQGGFTGELFF. Supplemented by reference TRBV14 and TRBJ2-2, the full variable domain reads EAGVTQFPSHSVIEKGQTVTLRCDPISGHDNLYWYRRVMGKEIKFLLHFVKESKQDESGMPNNRFLAERTGGTYSTLKVQPAELEDSGVYFCASSQGGFTGELFFGEGSRLTVL.

The chain is built from TRBV5-1 and TRBJ2-1; 9 bases match TRBD2. V shed 6 bases, J shed 7 bases, and the junction held 11 bases outside the gene matches. Per the germline V gene, CDR1 is SGHRS and CDR2 is YFSETQ. The CDR3 is made up of 15 amino acids. The CDR3 is CASNLGGRGENEQFF. Here the CDR3 DNA reads TGCGCCAGCAACTTAGGCGGGAGGGGAGAGAATGAGCAGTTCTTC.

The chain links TRBV6-4 to TRBJ1-1, with TRBD1 as a possible D gene (6 bases). Trimming removed 8 bases at V and 6 bases at J, with 10 bases between. CDR1 MRHNA and CDR2 SNTAGT come from the germline V gene. The CDR3 sequence is 11 residues long. The CDR3 sequence: CASWGPPEAFF. The CDR3, as DNA: TGTGCCAGCTGGGGGCCCCCTGAAGCTTTCTTT.

The chain combines TRBV7-3 with TRBJ1-3; D not resolved. Trimming removed 2 bases at V and 0 bases at J, with 11 bases between. CDR3 length: 16 residues. CDR1 and CDR2 (germline): SGHTA, FQGTGA. Written as DNA, the CDR3 is TGTGCCAGCAGCTTACCTATGTACCGCTCTGGAAACACCATATATTTT. It specifies CASSLPMYRSGNTIYF.

The chain has TRBV15 and TRBJ1-6, with no clear D. The V end lost 0 bases, the J end lost 2 bases, and 11 bases lay between the germline ends. This CDR3 is built from 17 residues. The V gene's germline CDR1 is LNHNV and CDR2 YYDKDF (reference sequence). CDR3 amino acids: CATSRDLRIPYNSPLHF. CDR3 in DNA: TGTGCCACCAGCAGAGATCTCAGGATACCCTATAATTCACCCCTCCACTTT. The entire variable domain, with the rest obtained from reference TRBV15 and TRBJ1-6, is as follows: DAMVIQNPRYQVTQFGKPVTLSCSQTLNHNVMYWYQQKSSQAPKLLFHYYDKDFNNEADTPDNFQSRRPNTSFCFLDIRSPGLGDTAMYLCATSRDLRIPYNSPLHFGNGTRLTVT.

This clone was observed a single time. The chain employs TRBV9 and TRBJ2-7, with 11 bases aligning to TRBD2. The CDR3 length is 17 residues. V lost 0 bases to trimming and J lost 0 bases; unmatched junction nucleotides: 5. Germline values: CDR1 SGDLS, CDR2 YYNGEE. The CDR3 is CASSVGSGGVTSYEQYF. CDR3 DNA sequence: TGTGCCAGCAGCGTAGGTAGCGGGGGGGTTACCTCCTACGAGCAGTACTTC. The full variable domain, with the rest looked up from reference TRBV9 and TRBJ2-7, is DSGVTQTPKHLITATGQRVTLRCSPRSGDLSVYWYQQSLDQGLQFLIQYYNGEERAKGNILERFSAQQFPDLHSELNLSSLELGDSALYFCASSVGSGGVTSYEQYFGPGTRLTVT.

The genes are TRBV4-2 and TRBJ1-5; TRBD1 agrees at 7 bases. This CDR3 contains 18 residues. Germline-derived CDR1 and CDR2 are LGHNA and YNFKEQ. V lost 0 bases to trimming and J lost 7 bases; unmatched junction nucleotides: 15. CDR3 amino acids: CASSQEVQGFESYQPQHF. Written as DNA, the CDR3 is TGTGCCAGCAGCCAAGAAGTACAGGGGTTTGAGAGCTACCAGCCCCAGCATTTT.

The chain recombines TRBV5-6 with TRBJ1-1, with unresolved D. Trimming left V 4 bases short and J 7 bases short, with 11 bases between. This CDR3 is 12 amino acids long. CDR1 SGHDT and CDR2 YYEEEE come from the germline V gene. This chain's CDR3 is CASSLQSIEAFF. The CDR3 DNA reads as TGTGCCAGCAGCCTCCAATCTATTGAAGCTTTCTTT.

This clone has only one observation. The chain recombines TRBV19 with TRBJ1-1; 9 nucleotides agree with TRBD1. After removal of 6 bases from V and 3 bases from J, the junction contained 2 bases not matched to a gene. There are 13 residues in the CDR3. Germline lookup yields CDR1 LNHDA and CDR2 SQIVND (reference sequence). For the CDR3, the DNA is TGTGCCAGTAGGGGACAGGGATACACTGAAGCTTTCTTT. Its translation: CASRGQGYTEAFF.

The chain employs TRBV6-5 and TRBJ1-4; no reliable D call. This CDR3 has 14 amino acids. The V and J ends lost 5 bases and 8 bases respectively, with 15 bases between them. From germline, CDR1 is MNHEY and CDR2 SVGAGI. DNA for the CDR3: TGTGCCAGCAGTCCCCCGGGAGGTTTGGAAAAACTGTTTTTT. This encodes CASSPPGGLEKLFF.